Sequencing of this TCR beta chain was carried out in a study of beta chain features in type 1 diabetes. Study results and limitations: Researchers reported that naive, central memory and Treg TCRB repertoires appeared more similar in patients than in healthy donors. Shortening of TCRB CDR3s, moderate but significant, appeared in all four CD4+ subsets of Type 1 diabetes patients. A potential PCR bias toward shorter templates would be equal in patient and control samples.

Of the isolated RNA, all was reverse transcribed, and so the sequenced material was expressed TCRB transcripts. Assay: immunoSEQ multiplex PCR; the TCRdb copy retains only in-frame clones and omits some. The table lists some 350,000 clones, 13% of them singletons. Regarding this clone: As yet, its antigen is unknown.

The germline V gene has CDR1 SGHRS and CDR2 YFSETQ. The CDR3 totals 13 residues. The V end lost 10 bases, the J end lost 1 base, and 12 bases lay between the germline ends. The sample taken for sequencing was naive CD4+ T cells from blood. V and J are TRBV5-1 and TRBJ1-5, with D unresolved. The clonotype originates from a woman between 18 and 30 years old with type 1 diabetes. CDR3 nucleotides: TGCGCCTCCCGAAGAGGCAGCAATCAGCCCCAGCATTTT. Amino acids: CASRRGSNQPQHF.